Listed here are 8 T cell receptor beta chains from one sample, sequenced in a study of CD8 T cells in ankylosing spondylitis. Findings and caveats of the study: Characteristic, it appeared, of ankylosing spondylitis blood was a TCR beta motif of about eight highly homologous variants.

The antigens for these receptors are not known. MiXCR, run by TCRdb on the 5' RACE reads, gives a single entry per CDR3 protein. Among about 450,000 distinct CDR3 sequences listed, 26% were seen once. The specimen sequenced was blood, either unsorted or a sorted T cell fraction (not recorded which). These receptors all stem from a male donor with ankylosing spondylitis.

This clonotype was seen more than once but under ten times. The V gene is TRBV20-1, the J gene TRBJ1-5, with 8 bases fitting TRBD1. This CDR3 region has 13 residues. V trimming: 6 bases; J trimming: 5 bases; junction bases outside the gene matches: 6. Germline lookup yields CDR1 DFQATT and CDR2 SNEGSKA (reference sequence). The CDR3 protein is CSAWTGRHQPQHF. The CDR3 bases are TGCAGTGCGTGGACAGGGAGGCATCAGCCCCAGCATTTT.

The gene calls are TRBV7-2 and TRBJ1-6, with D maybe TRBD1 (5 bases). CDR3 length: 17 residues. CDR1 is SGHTA and CDR2 is FQGNSA in the germline V gene. V lost 4 bases and J lost 5, with 18 bases in between. CDR3 sequence (DNA): TGTGCCAGCAGCTCTGTGTCGGGGGGATTCAATAATTCACCCCTCCACTTT. Amino acids: CASSSVSGGFNNSPLHF.

The V gene is TRBV9, the J gene TRBJ2-5; D possibly corresponds to TRBD2 (5 bases). Trimming left V 7 bases short and J 5 bases short, with 9 bases between. Germline lookup yields CDR1 SGDLS and CDR2 YYNGEE. The CDR3 loop spans 11 amino acids. In nucleotides, the CDR3 is TGTGCCAGCGGGAGAGGGGAGACCCAGTACTTC. Translation gives CASGRGETQYF.

Only one count was recorded for this clonotype. V usage is TRBV9 and J usage is TRBJ1-1, with D unclear. CDR3 length: 12 residues. Germline lookup yields CDR1 SGDLS and CDR2 YYNGEE. V was clipped by 0 bases and J by 5 bases, with 5 bases between them. The CDR3 loop reads CASSVAKTEAFF. DNA for the CDR3: TGTGCCAGCAGCGTAGCCAAGACTGAAGCTTTCTTT.

This chain connects TRBV5-1 to TRBJ1-4, with D perhaps matching TRBD1 (5 bases). Trimming left V 0 bases short and J 4 bases short, with 10 bases between. The CDR3 contains 15 residues. Per the germline V gene, CDR1 is SGHRS and CDR2 is YFSETQ. For the CDR3, the DNA is TGCGCCAGCAGCTTGGGGGACCGAGTTAATGAAAAACTGTTTTTT. Protein product: CASSLGDRVNEKLFF. The variable domain in full, with the rest retrieved from reference TRBV5-1 and TRBJ1-4, is KAGVTQTPRYLIKTRGQQVTLSCSPISGHRSVSWYQQTPGQGLQFLFEYFSETQRNKGNFPGRFSGRQFSNSRSEMNVSTLELGDSALYLCASSLGDRVNEKLFFGSGTQLSVL.

The J gene is TRBJ1-2, the V gene TRBV29-1, with 7 bases identical to TRBD1. From germline, CDR1 is SQVTM and CDR2 ANQGSEA. After removal of 6 bases from V and 4 bases from J, the junction contained 11 bases not matched to a gene. This CDR3 has 14 residues. CDR3 in DNA: TGCAGCGTGAAGGGGGACAGCAATGTCTATGGCTACACCTTC. Translation gives CSVKGDSNVYGYTF.

The chain has TRBV3-1 and TRBJ2-5, with TRBD2 identical over 9 bases. CDR3 length equals 17 residues. V was pared by 1 base and J by 7 bases, with 13 bases of the junction left unmatched. The V gene's germline CDR1 is LGHDT and CDR2 YNNKEL (reference sequence). This chain's CDR3 is CASSQVMGISGSGTQYF. CDR3 bases: TGTGCCAGCAGCCAAGTCATGGGGATTAGCGGGAGTGGGACCCAGTACTTC.

V usage is TRBV7-2 and J usage is TRBJ2-1; no firm D call. V was cut by 0 bases and J by 4 bases, with 4 bases left in between. Germline loops: CDR1 SGHTA, CDR2 FQGNSA. This CDR3 comprises 13 residues. In nucleotides, the CDR3 is TGTGCCAGCAGCTTAGCACAGTACAATGAGCAGTTCTTC. This codes for CASSLAQYNEQFF.